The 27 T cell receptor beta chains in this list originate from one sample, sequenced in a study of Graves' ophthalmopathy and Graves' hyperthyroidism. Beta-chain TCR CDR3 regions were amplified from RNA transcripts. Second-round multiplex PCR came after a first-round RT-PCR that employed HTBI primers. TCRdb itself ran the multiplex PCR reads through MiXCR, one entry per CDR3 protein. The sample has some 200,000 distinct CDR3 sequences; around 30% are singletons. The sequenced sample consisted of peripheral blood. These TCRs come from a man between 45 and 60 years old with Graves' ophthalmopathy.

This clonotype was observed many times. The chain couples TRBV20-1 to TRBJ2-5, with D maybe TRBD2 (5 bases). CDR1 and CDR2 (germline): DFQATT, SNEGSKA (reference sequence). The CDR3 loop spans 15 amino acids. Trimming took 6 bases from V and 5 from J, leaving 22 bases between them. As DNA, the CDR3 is TGCAGTGCACGCCCCCTGACTAACCTCGGGGAGACCCAGTACTTC. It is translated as CSARPLTNLGETQYF.

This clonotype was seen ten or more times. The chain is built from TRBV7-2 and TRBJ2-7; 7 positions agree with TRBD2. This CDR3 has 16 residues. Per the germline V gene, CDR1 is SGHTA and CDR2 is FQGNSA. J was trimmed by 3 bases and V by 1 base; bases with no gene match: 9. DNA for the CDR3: TGTGCCAGCAGCTTAGACGGCGGGAGCACTCACTACGAGCAGTACTTC. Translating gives CASSLDGGSTHYEQYF.

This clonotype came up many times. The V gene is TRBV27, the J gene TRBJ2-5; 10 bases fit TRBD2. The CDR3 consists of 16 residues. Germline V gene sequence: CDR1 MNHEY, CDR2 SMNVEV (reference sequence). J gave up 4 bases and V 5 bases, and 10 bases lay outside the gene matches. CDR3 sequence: CASSTGVSSGRETQYF. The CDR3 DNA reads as TGTGCCAGCAGTACCGGCGTGTCTAGCGGGAGAGAGACCCAGTACTTC.

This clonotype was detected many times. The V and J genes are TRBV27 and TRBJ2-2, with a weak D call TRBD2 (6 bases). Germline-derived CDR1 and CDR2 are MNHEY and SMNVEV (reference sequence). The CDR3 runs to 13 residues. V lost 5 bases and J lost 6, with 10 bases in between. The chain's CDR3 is CASSPPGAGELFF. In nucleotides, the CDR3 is TGTGCCAGCAGTCCACCGGGGGCCGGGGAGCTGTTTTTT.

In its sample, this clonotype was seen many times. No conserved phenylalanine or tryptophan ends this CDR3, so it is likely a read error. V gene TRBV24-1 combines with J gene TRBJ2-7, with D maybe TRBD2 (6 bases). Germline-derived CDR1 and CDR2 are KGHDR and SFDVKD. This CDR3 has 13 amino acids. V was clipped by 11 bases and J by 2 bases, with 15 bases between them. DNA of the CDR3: TGTGCCAAGCACCGGGACTTGCCCTACGAGCAGTACCTC. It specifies CAKHRDLPYEQYL.

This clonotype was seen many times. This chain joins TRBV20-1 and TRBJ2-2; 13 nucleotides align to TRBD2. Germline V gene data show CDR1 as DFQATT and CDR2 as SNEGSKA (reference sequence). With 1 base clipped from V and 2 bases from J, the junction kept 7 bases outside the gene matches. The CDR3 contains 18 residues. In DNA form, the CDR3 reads TGCAGTGCTAGAGGCTGGACTAGCGGGAGCCCCAACACCGGGGAGCTGTTTTTT. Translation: CSARGWTSGSPNTGELFF.

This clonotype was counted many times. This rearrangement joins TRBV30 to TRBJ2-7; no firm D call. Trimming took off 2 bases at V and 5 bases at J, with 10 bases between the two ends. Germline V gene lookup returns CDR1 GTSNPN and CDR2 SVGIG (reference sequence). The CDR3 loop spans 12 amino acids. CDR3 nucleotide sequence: TGTGCCTGGAGTAGTATCGACGACGAGCAGTACTTC. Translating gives CAWSSIDDEQYF.

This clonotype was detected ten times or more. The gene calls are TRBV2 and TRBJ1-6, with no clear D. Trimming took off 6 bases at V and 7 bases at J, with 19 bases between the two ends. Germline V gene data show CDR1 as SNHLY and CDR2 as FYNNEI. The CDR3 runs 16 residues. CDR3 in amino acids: CASRADSGSSNSPLHF. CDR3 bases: TGTGCCAGCAGGGCGGACTCGGGTTCTTCGAATTCACCCCTCCACTTT.

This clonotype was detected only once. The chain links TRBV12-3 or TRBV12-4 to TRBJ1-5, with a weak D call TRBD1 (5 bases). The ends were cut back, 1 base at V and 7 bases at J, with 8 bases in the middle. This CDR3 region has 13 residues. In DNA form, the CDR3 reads TGTGCCAGCAGTTTAGTAAGGGACCAGCCCCAGCATTTT. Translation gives CASSLVRDQPQHF.

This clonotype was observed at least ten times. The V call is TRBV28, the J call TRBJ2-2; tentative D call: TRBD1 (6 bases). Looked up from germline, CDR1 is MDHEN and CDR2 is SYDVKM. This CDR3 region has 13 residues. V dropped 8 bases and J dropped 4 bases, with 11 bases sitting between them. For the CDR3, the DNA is TGTGCCAGCTACAGGGTTCTCACCGGGGAGCTGTTTTTT. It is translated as CASYRVLTGELFF.

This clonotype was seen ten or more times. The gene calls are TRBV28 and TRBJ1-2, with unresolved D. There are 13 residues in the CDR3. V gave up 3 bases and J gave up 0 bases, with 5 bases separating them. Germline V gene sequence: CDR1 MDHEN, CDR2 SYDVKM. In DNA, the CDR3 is TGTGCCAGCAGTTTCGGCCCTAACTATGGCTACACCTTC. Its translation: CASSFGPNYGYTF.

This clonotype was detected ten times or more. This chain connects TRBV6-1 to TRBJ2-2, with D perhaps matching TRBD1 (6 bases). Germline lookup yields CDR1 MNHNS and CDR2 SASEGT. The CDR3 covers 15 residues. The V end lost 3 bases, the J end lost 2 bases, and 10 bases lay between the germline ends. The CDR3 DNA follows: TGTGCCAGCAGTGACATGGGGGCAAACACCGGGGAGCTGTTTTTT. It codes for CASSDMGANTGELFF.

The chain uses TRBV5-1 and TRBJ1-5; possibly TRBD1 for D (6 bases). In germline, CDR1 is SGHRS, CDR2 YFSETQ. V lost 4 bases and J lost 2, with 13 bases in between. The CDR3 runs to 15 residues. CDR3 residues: CASSVGGPGNQPQHF. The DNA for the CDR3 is TGCGCCAGCAGCGTCGGGGGGCCAGGCAATCAGCCCCAGCATTTT.

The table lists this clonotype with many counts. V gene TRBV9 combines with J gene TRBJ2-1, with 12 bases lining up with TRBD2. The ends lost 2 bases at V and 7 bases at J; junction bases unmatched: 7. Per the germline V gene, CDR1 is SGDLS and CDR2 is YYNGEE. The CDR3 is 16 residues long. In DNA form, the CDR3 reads TGTGCCAGCAGCGTTAGGCTAGCGGGAGGGGGGAATGAGCAGTTCTTC. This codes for CASSVRLAGGGNEQFF.

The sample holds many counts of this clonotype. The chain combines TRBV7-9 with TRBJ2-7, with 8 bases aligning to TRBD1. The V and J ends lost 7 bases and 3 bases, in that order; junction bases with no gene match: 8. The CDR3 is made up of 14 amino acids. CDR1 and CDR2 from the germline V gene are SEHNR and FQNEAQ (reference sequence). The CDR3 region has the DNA TGTGCCAGCACCCGGTGGGACAGGTACTACGAGCAGTACTTC. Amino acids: CASTRWDRYYEQYF.

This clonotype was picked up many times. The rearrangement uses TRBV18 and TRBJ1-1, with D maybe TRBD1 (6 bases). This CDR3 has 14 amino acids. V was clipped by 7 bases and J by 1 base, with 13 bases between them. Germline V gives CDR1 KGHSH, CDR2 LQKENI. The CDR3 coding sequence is TGTGCCAGCTACCGGACAGAGACGAACACTGAAGCTTTCTTT. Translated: CASYRTETNTEAFF.

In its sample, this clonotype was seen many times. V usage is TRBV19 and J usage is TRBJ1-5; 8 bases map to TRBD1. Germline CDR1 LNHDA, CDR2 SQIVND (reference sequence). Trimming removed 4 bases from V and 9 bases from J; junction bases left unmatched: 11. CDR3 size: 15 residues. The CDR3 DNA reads TGTGCCAGTAGTAGCGGGACAGGCGGAGGCAGGCCCCAGCATTTT. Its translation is CASSSGTGGGRPQHF.

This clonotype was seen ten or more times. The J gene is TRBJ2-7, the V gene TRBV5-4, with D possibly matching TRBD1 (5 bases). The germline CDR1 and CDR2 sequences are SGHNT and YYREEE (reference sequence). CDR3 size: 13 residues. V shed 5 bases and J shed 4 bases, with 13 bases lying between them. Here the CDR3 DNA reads TGTGCCAGCAGTTCCAGGGCCGAATACGAGCAGTACTTC. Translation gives CASSSRAEYEQYF.

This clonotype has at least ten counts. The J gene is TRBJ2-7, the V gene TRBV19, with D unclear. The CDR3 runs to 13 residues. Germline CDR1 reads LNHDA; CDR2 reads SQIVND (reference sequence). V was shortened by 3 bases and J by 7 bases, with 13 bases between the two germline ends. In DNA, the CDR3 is TGTGCCAGTAGTATGACCAGTGGTGGGGAGCAGTACTTC. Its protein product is CASSMTSGGEQYF.

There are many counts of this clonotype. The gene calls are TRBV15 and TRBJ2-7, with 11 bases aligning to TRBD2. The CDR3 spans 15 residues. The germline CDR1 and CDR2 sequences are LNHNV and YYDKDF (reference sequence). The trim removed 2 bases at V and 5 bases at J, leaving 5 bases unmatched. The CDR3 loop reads CATSRKGLAGDEQYF. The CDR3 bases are TGTGCCACCAGCAGAAAAGGACTAGCGGGCGACGAGCAGTACTTC. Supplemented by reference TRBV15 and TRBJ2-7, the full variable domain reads DAMVIQNPRYQVTQFGKPVTLSCSQTLNHNVMYWYQQKSSQAPKLLFHYYDKDFNNEADTPDNFQSRRPNTSFCFLDIRSPGLGDTAMYLCATSRKGLAGDEQYFGPGTRLTVT.

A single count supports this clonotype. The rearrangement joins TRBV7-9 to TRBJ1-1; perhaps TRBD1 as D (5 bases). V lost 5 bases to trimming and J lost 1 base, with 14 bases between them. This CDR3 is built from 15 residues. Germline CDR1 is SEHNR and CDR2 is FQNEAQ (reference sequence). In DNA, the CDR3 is TGTGCCAGCAGCCCGACGGGGGGTAAGAACACTGAAGCTTTCTTT. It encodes CASSPTGGKNTEAFF.

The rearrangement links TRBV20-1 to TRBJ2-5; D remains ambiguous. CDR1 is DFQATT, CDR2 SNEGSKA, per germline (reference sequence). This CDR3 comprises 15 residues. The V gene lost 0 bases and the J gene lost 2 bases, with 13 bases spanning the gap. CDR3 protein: CSARDRLSSQETQYF. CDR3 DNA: TGCAGTGCTAGAGACAGGTTGAGTTCTCAAGAGACCCAGTACTTC.

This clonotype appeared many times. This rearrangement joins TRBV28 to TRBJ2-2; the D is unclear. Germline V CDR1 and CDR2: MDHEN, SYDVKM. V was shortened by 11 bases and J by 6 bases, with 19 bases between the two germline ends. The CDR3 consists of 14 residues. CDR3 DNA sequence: TGTGCCTCCCGTTCTCTACCCAACGCCGGGGAGCTGTTTTTT. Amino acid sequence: CASRSLPNAGELFF.

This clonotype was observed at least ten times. CDR3: CASRARTGWSETQYF. CDR3 nucleotides: TGTGCCAGCAGGGCAAGGACAGGGTGGTCGGAGACCCAGTACTTC. The chain combines TRBV6-2 or TRBV6-3 with TRBJ2-5, with 8 bases identical to TRBD1. This CDR3 comprises 15 residues. Per germline, CDR1 MNHEY and CDR2 SVGEGT. J gave up 5 bases and V 6 bases, and 11 bases lay outside the gene matches.

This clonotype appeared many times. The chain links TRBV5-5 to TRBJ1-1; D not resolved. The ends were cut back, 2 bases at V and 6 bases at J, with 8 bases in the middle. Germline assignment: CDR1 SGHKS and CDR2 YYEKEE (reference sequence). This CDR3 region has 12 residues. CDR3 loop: CASSLVEAEAFF. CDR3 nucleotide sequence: TGTGCCAGCAGCTTAGTGGAGGCTGAAGCTTTCTTT. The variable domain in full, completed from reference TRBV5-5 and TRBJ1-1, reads DAGVTQSPTHLIKTRGQQVTLRCSPISGHKSVSWYQQVLGQGPQFIFQYYEKEERGRGNFPDRFSARQFPNYSSELNVNALLLGDSALYLCASSLVEAEAFFGQGTRLTVV.

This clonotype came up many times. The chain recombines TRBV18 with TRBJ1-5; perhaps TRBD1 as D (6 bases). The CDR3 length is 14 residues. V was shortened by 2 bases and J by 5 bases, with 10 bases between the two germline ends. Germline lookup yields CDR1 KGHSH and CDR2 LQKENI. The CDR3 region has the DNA TGTGCCAGCTCACCAGGACAGTTTGATCAGCCCCAGCATTTT. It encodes CASSPGQFDQPQHF.

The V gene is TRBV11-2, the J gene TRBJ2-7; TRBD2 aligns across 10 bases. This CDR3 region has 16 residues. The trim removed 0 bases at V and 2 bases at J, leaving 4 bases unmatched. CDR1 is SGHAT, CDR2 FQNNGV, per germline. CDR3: CASSLEPSGSPYEQYF. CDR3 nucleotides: TGTGCCAGCAGCTTAGAACCTAGCGGGAGCCCCTACGAGCAGTACTTC.